This T cell receptor (beta chain) originates from a study of T cell repertoires in cytomegalovirus infection. This clonotype was detected a few times. Its antigen is still unknown. Overall study results and limits: The response measured ex vivo was dominated by TCR beta clonotypes (HLA-C-restricted and CMV-specific).

Germline values: CDR1 LNHNV, CDR2 YYDKDF (reference sequence). V lost 1 base and J lost 2, with 15 bases in between. CDR3 length: 17 amino acids. In TCRdb, the reads were re-called with MiXCR into one record per CDR3 protein. Counted here are 150,000 to 200,000 distinct CDR3 sequences, 15% to 20% occurring once; the ten biggest clones make up approximately 18%. The sample consisted of CD8+ T cells from PBMCs. The TCR comes from a human donor in good health (CMV status not recorded). Some clones in this sample may be carry-over from other donors' samples. The chain joins TRBV15 to TRBJ2-4; D could derive from TRBD1 or TRBD2 (5 bases each). CDR3 nucleotides: TGTGCCACCAGCAGAGGTACCCTCGAGGGACCCAAAAACATTCAGTACTTC. It codes for CATSRGTLEGPKNIQYF.